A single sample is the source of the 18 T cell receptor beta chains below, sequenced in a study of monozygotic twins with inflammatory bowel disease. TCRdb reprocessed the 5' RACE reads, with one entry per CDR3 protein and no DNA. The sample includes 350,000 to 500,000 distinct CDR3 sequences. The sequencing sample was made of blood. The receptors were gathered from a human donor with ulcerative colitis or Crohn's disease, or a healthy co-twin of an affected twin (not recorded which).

The CDR3 reads CASSPPTGKETQYF. The chain recombines TRBV9 with TRBJ2-5; TCRdb reports TRBD1, a call that lacks DNA to check it against. Per the germline V gene, CDR1 is SGDLS and CDR2 is YYNGEE. This CDR3 is built from 14 residues.

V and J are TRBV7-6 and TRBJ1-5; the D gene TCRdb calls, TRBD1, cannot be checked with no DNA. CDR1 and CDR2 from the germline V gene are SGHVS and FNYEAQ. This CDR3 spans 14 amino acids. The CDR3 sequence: CASSPLTGAQPQHF.

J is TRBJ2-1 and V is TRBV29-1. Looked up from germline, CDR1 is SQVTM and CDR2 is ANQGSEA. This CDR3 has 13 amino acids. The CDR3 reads CSVEDTGWNEQFF.

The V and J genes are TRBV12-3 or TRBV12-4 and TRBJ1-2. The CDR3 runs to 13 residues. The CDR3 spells CASSLRTGYGYTF.

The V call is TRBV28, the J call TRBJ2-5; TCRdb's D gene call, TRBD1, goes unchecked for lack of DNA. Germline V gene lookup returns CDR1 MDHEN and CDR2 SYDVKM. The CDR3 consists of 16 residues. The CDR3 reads CASSSAGTGDQETQYF.

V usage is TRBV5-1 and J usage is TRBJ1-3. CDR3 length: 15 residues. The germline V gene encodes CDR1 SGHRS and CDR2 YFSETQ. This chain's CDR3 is CASSLEASTGNTIYF.

The CDR3 reads CASSLWGQGVDTEAFF. The chain combines TRBV27 with TRBJ1-1; with no DNA, the TCRdb D assignment of TRBD1 cannot be verified. CDR3 length equals 16 residues. Germline V lookup: CDR1 MNHEY, CDR2 SMNVEV (reference sequence).

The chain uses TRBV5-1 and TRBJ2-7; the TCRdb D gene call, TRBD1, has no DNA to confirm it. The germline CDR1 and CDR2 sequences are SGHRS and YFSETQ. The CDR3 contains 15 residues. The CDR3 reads CASSFKGQGSYEQYF.

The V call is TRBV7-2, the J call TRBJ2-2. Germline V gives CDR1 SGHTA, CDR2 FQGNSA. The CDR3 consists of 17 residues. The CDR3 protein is CASSLALTTAKTGELFF.

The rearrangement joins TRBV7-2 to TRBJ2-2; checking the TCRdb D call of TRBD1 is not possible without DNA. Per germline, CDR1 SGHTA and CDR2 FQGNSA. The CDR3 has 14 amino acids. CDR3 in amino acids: CASSLIGGTGELFF.

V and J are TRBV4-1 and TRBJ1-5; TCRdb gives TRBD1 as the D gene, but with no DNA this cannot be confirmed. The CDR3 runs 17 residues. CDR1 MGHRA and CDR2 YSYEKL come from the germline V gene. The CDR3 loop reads CASSQDAQGISNQPQHF.

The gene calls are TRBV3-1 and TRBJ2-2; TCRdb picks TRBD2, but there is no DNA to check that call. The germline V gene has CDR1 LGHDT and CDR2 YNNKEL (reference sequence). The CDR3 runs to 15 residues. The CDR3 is CASSRMGGGTGELFF.

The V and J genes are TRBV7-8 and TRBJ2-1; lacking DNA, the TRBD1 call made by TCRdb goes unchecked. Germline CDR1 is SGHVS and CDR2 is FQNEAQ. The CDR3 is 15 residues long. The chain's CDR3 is CASSITGGAINEQFF. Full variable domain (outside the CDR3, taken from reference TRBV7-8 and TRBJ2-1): GAGVSQSPRYKVAKRGQDVALRCDPISGHVSLFWYQQALGQGPEFLTYFQNEAQLDKSGLPSDRFFAERPEGSVSTLKIQRTQQEDSAVYLCASSITGGAINEQFFGPGTRLTVL.

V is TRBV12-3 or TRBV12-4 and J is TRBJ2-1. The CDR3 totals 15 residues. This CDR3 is CASTQNTGSYNEQFF.

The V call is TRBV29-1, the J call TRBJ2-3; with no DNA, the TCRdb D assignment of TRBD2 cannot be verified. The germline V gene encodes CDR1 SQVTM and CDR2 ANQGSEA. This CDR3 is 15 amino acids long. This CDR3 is CSVAPEGMSTDTQYF.

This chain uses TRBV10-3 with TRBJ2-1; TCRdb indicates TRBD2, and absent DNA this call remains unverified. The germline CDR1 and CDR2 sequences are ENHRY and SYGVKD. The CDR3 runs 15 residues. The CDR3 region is CAISESKVLADEQFF.

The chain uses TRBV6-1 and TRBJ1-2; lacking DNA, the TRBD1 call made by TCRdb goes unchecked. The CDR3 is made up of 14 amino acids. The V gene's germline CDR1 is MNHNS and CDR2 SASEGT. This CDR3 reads CASTEEGAGYGYTF.

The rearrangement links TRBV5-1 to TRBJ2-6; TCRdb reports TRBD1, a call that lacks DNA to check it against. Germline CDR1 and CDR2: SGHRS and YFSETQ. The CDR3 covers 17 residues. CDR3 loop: CASSPRGGISGANVLTF.